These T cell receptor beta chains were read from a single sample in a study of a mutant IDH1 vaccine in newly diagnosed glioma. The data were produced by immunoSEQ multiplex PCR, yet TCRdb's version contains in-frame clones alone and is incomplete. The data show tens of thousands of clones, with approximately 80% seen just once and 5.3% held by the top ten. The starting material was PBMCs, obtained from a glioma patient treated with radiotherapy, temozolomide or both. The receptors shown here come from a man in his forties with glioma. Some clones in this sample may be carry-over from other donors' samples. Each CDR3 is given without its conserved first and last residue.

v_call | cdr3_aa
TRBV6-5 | AVIGANTEAF
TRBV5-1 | ASSLTTVKTGELF
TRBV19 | ASSIGAGGTEAF
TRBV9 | ASTPGSTSSYEQY
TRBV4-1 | ASSQDPGVRYNEQF
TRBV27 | ASSPSGTGAYEQY
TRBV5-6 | ASSLEAYVYEQY
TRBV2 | ASSWGQGAVNTEAF
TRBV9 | ASSVTRNTEAF
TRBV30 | AWSTGGEVQF
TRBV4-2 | ASSHSLGLGGADTQY
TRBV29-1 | SAEQGAGEQY
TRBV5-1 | ASSLAGRGGYT
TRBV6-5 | ASSYEGYTEAF
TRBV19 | ASSTSRDSRNTEAF
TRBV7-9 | ASSFGEGYNSPLH
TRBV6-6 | ASSSLATNGLDIQY
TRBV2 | ASSEARQGGNYGYT
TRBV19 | ASSIDRLLGNQPQH
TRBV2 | ASSEIPGSEEAF
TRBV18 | ASSPDDNYGYT
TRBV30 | AWSGLPGALYGYT
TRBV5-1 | ASSLDSVLANYGYT
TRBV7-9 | ASNTPVSYNEQF
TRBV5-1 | ASRIDPTASNQPQH
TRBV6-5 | ASSYRMGIQETQY
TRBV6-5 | ASARYRVNYGYT
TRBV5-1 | ASSLGMNTEAF
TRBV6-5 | ASSPTPQVWQPQH
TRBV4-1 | ASSQDGQDVATNEKLF
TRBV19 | ASSPQWQGAYGYT
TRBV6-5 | ASTRDSSNYGYT
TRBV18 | ASSPDASSQPQH
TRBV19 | ASRHELNTEAF
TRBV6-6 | ASSRGTTSNTIY
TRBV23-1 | ATWKALNQPQH
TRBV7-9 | ASSLGSWNYGYT
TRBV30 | AWSGGGPQETQY
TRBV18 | ASSPPAGGITTQY
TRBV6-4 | ASRTDEGAYSPLH